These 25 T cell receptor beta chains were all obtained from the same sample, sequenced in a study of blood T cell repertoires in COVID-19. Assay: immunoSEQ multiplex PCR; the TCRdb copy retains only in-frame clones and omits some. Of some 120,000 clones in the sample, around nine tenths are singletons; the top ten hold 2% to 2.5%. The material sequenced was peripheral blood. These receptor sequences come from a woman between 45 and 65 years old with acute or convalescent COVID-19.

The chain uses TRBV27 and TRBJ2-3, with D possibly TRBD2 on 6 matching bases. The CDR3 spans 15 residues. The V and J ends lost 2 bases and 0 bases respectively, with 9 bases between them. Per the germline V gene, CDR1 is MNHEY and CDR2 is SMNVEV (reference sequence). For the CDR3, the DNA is TGTGCCAGCAGTTTACGGGGGAGTAGCACAGATACGCAGTATTTT. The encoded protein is CASSLRGSSTDTQYF.

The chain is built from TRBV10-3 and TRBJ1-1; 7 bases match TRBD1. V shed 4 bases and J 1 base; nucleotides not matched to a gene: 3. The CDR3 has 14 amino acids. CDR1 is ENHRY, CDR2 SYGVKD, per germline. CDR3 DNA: TGTGCCATCAGTGGACAGGGAGAGAACACTGAAGCTTTCTTT. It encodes CAISGQGENTEAFF.

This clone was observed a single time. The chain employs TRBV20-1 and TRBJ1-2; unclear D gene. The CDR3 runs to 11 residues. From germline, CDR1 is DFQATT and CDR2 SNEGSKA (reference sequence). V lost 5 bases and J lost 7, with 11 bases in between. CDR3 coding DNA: TGCAGTGCTGGGCCTTACGGTGGCTACACCTTC. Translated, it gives CSAGPYGGYTF.

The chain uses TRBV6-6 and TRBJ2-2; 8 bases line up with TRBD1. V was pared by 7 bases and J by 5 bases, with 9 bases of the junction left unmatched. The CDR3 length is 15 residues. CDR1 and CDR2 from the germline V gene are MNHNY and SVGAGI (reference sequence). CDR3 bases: TGTGCCAGCACCTGGACAGGGCCTTCTACCGGGGAGCTGTTTTTT. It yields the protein CASTWTGPSTGELFF.

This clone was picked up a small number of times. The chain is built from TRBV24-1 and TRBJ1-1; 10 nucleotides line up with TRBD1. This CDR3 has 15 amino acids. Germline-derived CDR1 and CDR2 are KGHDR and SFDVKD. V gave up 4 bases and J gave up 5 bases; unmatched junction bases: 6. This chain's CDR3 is CATSDWDRGRTEAFF. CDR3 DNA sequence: TGTGCCACCAGTGACTGGGACAGGGGAAGGACTGAAGCTTTCTTT.

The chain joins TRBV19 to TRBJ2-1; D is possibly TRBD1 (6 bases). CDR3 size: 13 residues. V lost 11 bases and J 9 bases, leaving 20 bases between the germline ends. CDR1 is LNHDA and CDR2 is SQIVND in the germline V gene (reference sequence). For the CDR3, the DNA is TGTGCCTCGTACTCCAGGGGATCTCTTGAGCAGTTCTTC. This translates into CASYSRGSLEQFF.

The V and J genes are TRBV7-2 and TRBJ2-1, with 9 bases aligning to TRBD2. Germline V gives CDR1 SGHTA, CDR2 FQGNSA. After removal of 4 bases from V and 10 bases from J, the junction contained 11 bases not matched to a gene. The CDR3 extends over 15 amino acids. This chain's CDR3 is CASSSQSGGYGEQFF. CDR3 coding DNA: TGTGCCAGCAGCTCCCAGAGCGGGGGGTACGGGGAGCAGTTCTTC.

Written as DNA, the CDR3 is TGTGCCATCAGTGAGGGTTCCGTAGGGACAGGATCCCGACCCCTCCACTTT. This codes for CAISEGSVGTGSRPLHF. The chain recombines TRBV10-3 with TRBJ1-6; 8 bases are a match to TRBD1. After removal of 2 bases from V and 12 bases from J, the junction contained 15 bases not matched to a gene. Per the germline V gene, CDR1 is ENHRY and CDR2 is SYGVKD. The CDR3 loop spans 17 amino acids.

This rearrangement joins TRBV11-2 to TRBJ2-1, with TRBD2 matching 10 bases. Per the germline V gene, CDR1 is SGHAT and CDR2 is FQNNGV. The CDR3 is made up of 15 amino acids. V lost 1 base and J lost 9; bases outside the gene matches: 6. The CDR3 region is CASSLGLAGEVEQFF. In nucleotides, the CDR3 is TGTGCCAGCAGCTTAGGTCTAGCGGGAGAGGTTGAGCAGTTCTTC.

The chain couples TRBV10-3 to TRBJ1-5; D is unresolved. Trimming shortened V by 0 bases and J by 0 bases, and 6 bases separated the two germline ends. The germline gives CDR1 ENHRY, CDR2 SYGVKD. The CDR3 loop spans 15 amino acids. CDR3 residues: CAISESEPSNQPQHF. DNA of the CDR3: TGTGCCATCAGTGAGTCCGAGCCTAGCAATCAGCCCCAGCATTTT.

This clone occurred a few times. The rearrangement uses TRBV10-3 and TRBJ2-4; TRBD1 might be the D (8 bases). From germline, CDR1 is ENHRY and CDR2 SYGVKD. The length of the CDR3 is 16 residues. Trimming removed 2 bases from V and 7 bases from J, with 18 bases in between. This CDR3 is CAISELGDRRGNIQYF. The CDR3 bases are TGTGCCATCAGTGAGCTCGGGGACAGGCGGGGGAACATTCAGTACTTC.

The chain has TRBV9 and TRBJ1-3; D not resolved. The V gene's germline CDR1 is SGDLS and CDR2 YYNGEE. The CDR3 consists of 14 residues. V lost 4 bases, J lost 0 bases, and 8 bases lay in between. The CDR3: CASSFLPSGNTIYF. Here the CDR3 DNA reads TGTGCCAGCAGCTTTCTCCCCTCTGGAAACACCATATATTTT.

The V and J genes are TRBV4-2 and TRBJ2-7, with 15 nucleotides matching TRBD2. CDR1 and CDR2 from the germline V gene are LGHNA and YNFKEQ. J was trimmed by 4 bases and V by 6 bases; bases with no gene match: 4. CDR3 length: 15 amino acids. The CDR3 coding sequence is TGTGCCAGCAGGGCCGGACTAGCGGGGGGGTACGAGCAGTACTTC. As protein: CASRAGLAGGYEQYF.

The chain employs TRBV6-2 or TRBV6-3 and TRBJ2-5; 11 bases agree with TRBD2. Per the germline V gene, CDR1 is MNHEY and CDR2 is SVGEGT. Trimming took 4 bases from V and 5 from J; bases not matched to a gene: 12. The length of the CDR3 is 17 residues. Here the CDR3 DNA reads TGTGCCAGCAGTTCCCACATTAGCGGGGGGGCTTTGGAGACCCAGTACTTC. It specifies CASSSHISGGALETQYF.

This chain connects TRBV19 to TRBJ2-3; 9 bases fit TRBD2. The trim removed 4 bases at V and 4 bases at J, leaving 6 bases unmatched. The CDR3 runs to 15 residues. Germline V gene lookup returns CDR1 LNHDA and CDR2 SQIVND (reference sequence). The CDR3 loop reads CASSTWTSAADTQYF. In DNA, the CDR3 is TGTGCCAGTAGTACTTGGACTAGCGCGGCAGATACGCAGTATTTT.

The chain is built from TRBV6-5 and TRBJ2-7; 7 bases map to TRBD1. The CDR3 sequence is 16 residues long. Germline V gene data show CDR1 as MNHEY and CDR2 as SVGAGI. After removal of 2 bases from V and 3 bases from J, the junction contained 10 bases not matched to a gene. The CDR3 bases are TGTGCCAGCAGTTACGGCCCTTTGAGGACAGGCTACGAGCAGTACTTC. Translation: CASSYGPLRTGYEQYF.

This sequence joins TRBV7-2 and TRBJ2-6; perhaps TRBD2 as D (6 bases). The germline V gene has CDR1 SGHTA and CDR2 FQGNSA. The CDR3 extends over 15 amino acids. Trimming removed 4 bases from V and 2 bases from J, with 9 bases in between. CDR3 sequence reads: CASSSGVPGANVLTF. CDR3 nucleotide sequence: TGTGCCAGCAGCTCGGGGGTCCCTGGGGCCAACGTCCTGACTTTC.

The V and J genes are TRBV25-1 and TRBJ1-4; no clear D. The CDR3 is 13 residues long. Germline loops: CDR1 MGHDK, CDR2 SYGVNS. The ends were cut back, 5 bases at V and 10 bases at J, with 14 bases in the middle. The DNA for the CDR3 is TGTGCCAGCAGTCGAGTGGGAGAGGGAAAACTGTTTTTT. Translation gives CASSRVGEGKLFF.

CDR3 loop: CASSVATGETQYF. In DNA, the CDR3 is TGTGCCAGCAGCGTAGCTACGGGGGAGACCCAGTACTTC. J is TRBJ2-5 and V is TRBV9; the D gene is possibly TRBD2 (5 bases). Germline values: CDR1 SGDLS, CDR2 YYNGEE. V dropped 0 bases and J dropped 5 bases, with 8 bases sitting between them. This CDR3 is 13 amino acids long.

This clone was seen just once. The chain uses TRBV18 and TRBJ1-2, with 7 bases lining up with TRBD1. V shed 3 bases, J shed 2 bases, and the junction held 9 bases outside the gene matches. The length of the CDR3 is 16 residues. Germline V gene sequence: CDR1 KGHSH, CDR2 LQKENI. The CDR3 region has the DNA TGTGCCAGCTCACCCTTAGACAGGGAGAGGAACTATGGCTACACCTTC. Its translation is CASSPLDRERNYGYTF.

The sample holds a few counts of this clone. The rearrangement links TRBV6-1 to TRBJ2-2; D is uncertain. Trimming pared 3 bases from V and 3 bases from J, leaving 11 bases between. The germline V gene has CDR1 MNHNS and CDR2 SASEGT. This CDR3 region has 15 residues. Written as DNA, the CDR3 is TGTGCCAGCAGTGACCGCCCGGGTTACACCGGGGAGCTGTTTTTT. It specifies CASSDRPGYTGELFF.

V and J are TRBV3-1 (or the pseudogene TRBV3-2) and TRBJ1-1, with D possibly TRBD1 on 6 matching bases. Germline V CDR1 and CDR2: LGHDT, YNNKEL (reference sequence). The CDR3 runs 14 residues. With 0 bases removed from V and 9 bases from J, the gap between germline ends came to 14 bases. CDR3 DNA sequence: TGTGCCAGCAGCCAAGAACCTGGCGACAGGAAAGCTTTCTTT. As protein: CASSQEPGDRKAFF.

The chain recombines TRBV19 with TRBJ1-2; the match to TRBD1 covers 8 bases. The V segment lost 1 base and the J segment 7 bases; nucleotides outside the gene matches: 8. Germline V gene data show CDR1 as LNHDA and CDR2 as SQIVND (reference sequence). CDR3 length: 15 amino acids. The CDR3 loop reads CASSIAQGAESGYTF. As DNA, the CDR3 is TGTGCCAGTAGTATAGCGCAGGGGGCTGAGAGTGGCTACACCTTC.

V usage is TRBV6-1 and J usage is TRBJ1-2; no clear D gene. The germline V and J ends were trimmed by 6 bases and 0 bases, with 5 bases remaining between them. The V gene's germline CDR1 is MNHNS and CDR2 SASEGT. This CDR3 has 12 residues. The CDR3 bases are TGTGCCAGCAGCCTCTCTAACTATGGCTACACCTTC. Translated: CASSLSNYGYTF.

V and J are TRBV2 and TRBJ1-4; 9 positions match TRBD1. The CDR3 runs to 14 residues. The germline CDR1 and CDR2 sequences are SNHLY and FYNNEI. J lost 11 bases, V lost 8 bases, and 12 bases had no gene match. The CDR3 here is CASRVDRGVAKLFF. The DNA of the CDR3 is TGTGCCAGCCGGGTAGACAGGGGGGTGGCGAAACTGTTTTTT.